One and the same sample provided the 22 T cell receptor beta chains below, sequenced in a study of OX40 agonist ivuxolimab in advanced cancers. Clones were read by immunoSEQ multiplex PCR, and TCRdb kept only the in-frame ones, dropping some. The table has about 99,000 clones, roughly 95% seen once. Sequenced here: CD4+ or CD8+ T cells sorted from blood, sampled in a trial of the OX40 agonist ivuxolimab. All receptors come from an adult with an advanced solid tumor such as melanoma, head and neck, liver or kidney cancer.

The rearrangement joins TRBV4-3 to TRBJ2-1; a weak D match, TRBD2 (6 bases). This CDR3 comprises 17 residues. CDR1 and CDR2 (germline): LGHNA, YSLEER. V dropped 0 bases and J dropped 3 bases, with 15 bases sitting between them. The CDR3 nucleotides read TGCGCCAGCAGCCAAGATTTCGGGGGTCGGGGCTACAATGAGCAGTTCTTC. Residues: CASSQDFGGRGYNEQFF.

The chain combines TRBV4-2 with TRBJ2-1, with unresolved D. This CDR3 has 15 residues. From germline, CDR1 is LGHNA and CDR2 YNFKEQ. Trimming pared 0 bases from V and 4 bases from J, leaving 10 bases between. CDR3 region: CASSQELSQYNEQFF. DNA of the CDR3: TGTGCCAGCAGCCAAGAGCTGAGCCAGTACAATGAGCAGTTCTTC.

This chain connects TRBV4-1 to TRBJ1-4, with TRBD1 matching over 8 bases. With 3 bases clipped from V and 11 bases from J, the junction kept 11 bases outside the gene matches. The CDR3 runs 15 residues. Germline V gives CDR1 MGHRA, CDR2 YSYEKL. This CDR3 is CASSQRGQGAWKLFF. CDR3 coding DNA: TGCGCCAGCAGCCAGAGGGGGCAGGGGGCTTGGAAACTGTTTTTT.

The chain links TRBV6-5 to TRBJ2-7; the D call may be TRBD1 or TRBD2 (6 bases each). Trimming removed 0 bases from V and 12 bases from J, with 12 bases in between. Per the germline V gene, CDR1 is MNHEY and CDR2 is SVGAGI. The CDR3 consists of 12 residues. CDR3: CASSYSGGMGYF. The CDR3 nucleotides are TGTGCCAGCAGTTACTCGGGGGGCATGGGGTACTTC.

The chain couples TRBV27 to TRBJ2-3; no reliable D call. V gave up 5 bases and J gave up 1 base, with 7 bases separating them. CDR3 length equals 13 residues. Germline V gene data show CDR1 as MNHEY and CDR2 as SMNVEV (reference sequence). CDR3: CASSSRGTDTQYF. The CDR3 region has the DNA TGTGCCAGCAGTAGTCGGGGCACAGATACGCAGTATTTT.

The chain is built from TRBV9 and TRBJ1-2; 7 positions agree with TRBD1. In germline, CDR1 is SGDLS, CDR2 YYNGEE. After removal of 4 bases from V and 0 bases from J, the junction contained 6 bases not matched to a gene. The CDR3 totals 15 residues. The CDR3 sequence: CASSPRQGSNYGYTF. In nucleotides, the CDR3 is TGTGCCAGCAGCCCCCGACAGGGATCTAACTATGGCTACACCTTC.

The V call is TRBV6-1, the J call TRBJ1-1; tentative D call: TRBD1 (6 bases). The CDR3 sequence is 14 residues long. Germline V gene lookup returns CDR1 MNHNS and CDR2 SASEGT. Trimming shortened V by 2 bases and J by 3 bases, and 10 bases separated the two germline ends. The CDR3 sequence: CASSELGAYTEAFF. The CDR3 DNA sequence: TGTGCCAGCAGTGAATTGGGGGCTTACACTGAAGCTTTCTTT.

This chain links TRBV27 with TRBJ2-7; D ambiguous. V was shortened by 4 bases and J by 0 bases, with 16 bases between the two germline ends. The CDR3 sequence is 16 residues long. From germline, CDR1 is MNHEY and CDR2 SMNVEV (reference sequence). CDR3 sequence reads: CASSSSALRSSYEQYF. CDR3 DNA sequence: TGTGCCAGCAGTTCCTCCGCACTACGGAGCTCCTACGAGCAGTACTTC.

The V call is TRBV28, the J call TRBJ2-5; 7 bases fit TRBD2. The germline CDR1 and CDR2 sequences are MDHEN and SYDVKM. The CDR3 loop spans 15 amino acids. With V trimmed by 1 base and J by 4 bases, 6 bases remained unmatched. The CDR3 reads CASSLFAGRGETQYF. CDR3 bases: TGTGCCAGCAGTTTATTCGCAGGGAGGGGAGAGACCCAGTACTTC.

V usage is TRBV28 and J usage is TRBJ2-3, with D tentatively TRBD2 (5 bases). Germline-derived CDR1 and CDR2 are MDHEN and SYDVKM. CDR3 size: 16 residues. The V gene lost 5 bases and the J gene lost 1 base, with 16 bases spanning the gap. CDR3 DNA: TGTGCCAGCAGTCCCCGAAGGGAGAAAGGCACAGATACGCAGTATTTT. Residues: CASSPRREKGTDTQYF.

V and J are TRBV5-5 and TRBJ1-1; D is undetermined. Looked up from germline, CDR1 is SGHKS and CDR2 is YYEKEE (reference sequence). Trimming removed 2 bases from V and 7 bases from J, with 15 bases in between. The CDR3 length is 14 residues. The DNA of the CDR3 is TGTGCCAGCAGCTTTTTATTTGACCCAAATGAAGCTTTCTTT. Amino acid sequence: CASSFLFDPNEAFF.

The genes are TRBV4-1 and TRBJ1-5; D is possibly TRBD1 (6 bases). V lost 0 bases, J lost 0 bases, and 12 bases lay in between. Germline assignment: CDR1 MGHRA and CDR2 YSYEKL. The CDR3 has 17 amino acids. The chain's CDR3 is CASSQDLGAVSNQPQHF. The CDR3 bases are TGCGCCAGCAGCCAAGACTTGGGGGCCGTTAGCAATCAGCCCCAGCATTTT.

As DNA, the CDR3 is TGTGCCAGTAGCTACCGCCCCGTCTGGTACAATGAGCAGTTCTTC. Amino acids: CASSYRPVWYNEQFF. The V call is TRBV19, the J call TRBJ2-1; D not certain. The CDR3 extends over 15 amino acids. The ends were cut back, 6 bases at V and 4 bases at J, with 16 bases in the middle. Germline V CDR1 and CDR2: LNHDA, SQIVND (reference sequence).

CDR3 protein: CATVSPGYEQYF. CDR3 bases: TGTGCCACCGTAAGCCCAGGCTACGAGCAGTACTTC. The genes are TRBV27 and TRBJ2-7; no reliable D call. V was cut by 10 bases and J by 3 bases, with 13 bases left in between. Per germline, CDR1 MNHEY and CDR2 SMNVEV (reference sequence). This CDR3 contains 12 residues.

For this clone: Additional DNA sequences in this sample encode the identical CDR3. The chain recombines TRBV14 with TRBJ1-2, with unresolved D. This CDR3 has 12 residues. Trimming shortened V by 3 bases and J by 1 base, and 3 bases separated the two germline ends. Germline-derived CDR1 and CDR2 are SGHDN and FVKESK. The CDR3 DNA reads as TGTGCCAGCAGCCAGGGTAACTATGGCTACACCTTC. Amino acids: CASSQGNYGYTF.

The chain recombines TRBV28 with TRBJ1-5; tentative D call: TRBD1 (6 bases). Trimming pared 3 bases from V and 7 bases from J, leaving 19 bases between. Germline values: CDR1 MDHEN, CDR2 SYDVKM. The CDR3 sequence is 16 residues long. The CDR3 bases are TGTGCCAGCAGTTTCCTGGCAGGGGAGGGGGTCCAGCCCCAGCATTTT. This sequence encodes CASSFLAGEGVQPQHF.

The gene calls are TRBV2 and TRBJ1-6; the D is unclear. The length of the CDR3 is 13 residues. V shed 4 bases and J shed 7 bases, with 8 bases lying between them. The germline CDR1 and CDR2 sequences are SNHLY and FYNNEI. The CDR3 loop is CASSAGPNSPLHF. Here the CDR3 DNA reads TGTGCCAGCAGTGCAGGCCCGAATTCACCCCTCCACTTT.

The chain employs TRBV11-2 and TRBJ2-7, with D unclear. The CDR3 totals 12 residues. V was clipped by 4 bases and J by 3 bases, with 7 bases between them. CDR1 and CDR2 from the germline V gene are SGHAT and FQNNGV. The CDR3 DNA follows: TGTGCCAGCAGCTATGGGGTCTACGAGCAGTACTTC. This sequence encodes CASSYGVYEQYF.

The CDR3 nucleotides are TGCAGCGTCACGCCGGTTGGGGCTAACTATGGCTACACCTTC. It yields the protein CSVTPVGANYGYTF. The rearrangement joins TRBV29-1 to TRBJ1-2; D is undetermined. Trimming took off 6 bases at V and 0 bases at J, with 14 bases between the two ends. CDR1 SQVTM and CDR2 ANQGSEA come from the germline V gene. The CDR3 runs 14 residues.

This clone was observed a handful of times. The chain uses TRBV7-2 and TRBJ1-1; D call uncertain. Per the germline V gene, CDR1 is SGHTA and CDR2 is FQGNSA. Trimming took 2 bases from V and 4 from J, leaving 14 bases between them. The CDR3 contains 15 residues. The CDR3 nucleotides read TGTGCCAGCAGCTTAATTTTATCGGGGTCCACTGAAGCTTTCTTT. Encoded protein: CASSLILSGSTEAFF.

V gene TRBV11-3 combines with J gene TRBJ1-1; D remains unclear. This CDR3 comprises 13 residues. Trimming removed 1 base from V and 6 bases from J, with 9 bases in between. In germline, CDR1 is SGHNT, CDR2 YENEEA. The CDR3 loop reads CASSLGGKAEAFF. The CDR3 DNA sequence: TGTGCCAGCAGCTTAGGGGGTAAGGCTGAAGCTTTCTTT.

V gene TRBV10-1 combines with J gene TRBJ2-3, with 7 bases aligning to TRBD2. V dropped 11 bases and J dropped 2; count of bases not matched to a gene: 7. Germline assignment: CDR1 WNHNN and CDR2 SYGVQD (reference sequence). CDR3 length: 13 amino acids. The CDR3 loop is CAAGGLLTDTQYF. The CDR3 DNA sequence: TGCGCCGCCGGGGGACTACTCACAGATACGCAGTATTTT.